This T cell receptor (beta chain) comes out of a study of blood T cell repertoires in COVID-19. Whole-study context: From the United States, Italy and Spain came samples of acute and convalescent COVID-19. In each case, the material was cDNA or gDNA derived from T cells, B-cell-depleted T cells, or PBMCs.

V lost 2 bases and J 2 bases, leaving 13 bases between the germline ends. The CDR3 runs 15 residues. Per the germline V gene, CDR1 is SGHKS and CDR2 is YYEKEE (reference sequence). Methods used by the authors: Estimation of nucleated cell counts was performed using reference gene primer amplification. The table came from immunoSEQ multiplex PCR; TCRdb's copy has only in-frame clones and leaves some out. D and trimming come from the DNA, and the V and J calls and clone size come from that table. This repertoire shows around 19,000 clones, more than 75% found once; its top ten account for around 10%. Notes on this clone: This sample also contains other DNA sequences that code for the same CDR3.

Sequenced sample: peripheral blood. This clonotype was sampled from a human donor in a cohort sampled during active COVID-19. The gene calls are TRBV5-5 and TRBJ2-5; possibly TRBD2 for D (6 bases). This CDR3 reads CASSFRAAGQETQYF. The CDR3 nucleotides read TGTGCCAGCAGCTTTAGGGCCGCGGGGCAAGAGACCCAGTACTTC. The entire variable domain, with the rest obtained from reference TRBV5-5 and TRBJ2-5, is as follows: DAGVTQSPTHLIKTRGQQVTLRCSPISGHKSVSWYQQVLGQGPQFIFQYYEKEERGRGNFPDRFSARQFPNYSSELNVNALLLGDSALYLCASSFRAAGQETQYFGPGTRLLVL.